This TCR beta chain was observed in a study of blood T cells in healthy people across ages. It was with a sample-barcoded 5' primer and a J-beta primer mix that a second PCR of roughly 6 to 11 cycles was run. TCRdb used MiXCR to reprocess the 5' RACE reads, holding one entry per CDR3 protein. This sample yields about a million distinct CDR3 sequences, of which about 51% are seen a single time; roughly 23% belongs to the top ten. In its sample, this clonotype was seen a few times. What it recognizes is unknown. Overall study findings and caveats: Diversity of TCR beta per million T cells declined in a roughly linear way with age.

The CDR3 consists of 16 residues. The germline V gene has CDR1 LGHDT and CDR2 YNNKEL (reference sequence). V dropped 3 bases and J dropped 2 bases, with 15 bases sitting between them. This receptor was identified in an older woman in good health. Sequencing was carried out using blood. The chain joins TRBV3-1 to TRBJ2-3, with TRBD2 as a possible D gene (5 bases). CDR3 in amino acids: CASSHHAGIPTDTQYF. The CDR3 bases are TGTGCCAGCAGCCATCATGCGGGCATCCCCACAGATACGCAGTATTTT.